These 26 T cell receptor beta chains came from one sample sequenced in a study of blood T cell repertoires in COVID-19. Profiling relied on immunoSEQ multiplex PCR, and the TCRdb table lists in-frame clones only, not all of them. The sample holds around 370,000 clones; over 70% are singletons and the top ten take roughly 6.3%. The sample comprised peripheral blood. The receptors originated from a woman aged 45-65 years with COVID-19, enrolled during active disease.

The V and J genes are TRBV27 and TRBJ1-4, with TRBD1 identical over 9 bases. Germline values: CDR1 MNHEY, CDR2 SMNVEV (reference sequence). The V and J ends lost 6 bases and 7 bases, in that order; junction bases with no gene match: 6. The length of the CDR3 is 14 residues. The CDR3 region has the DNA TGTGCCAGCAGCCTACAGGGGGCGGGTGAAAAACTGTTTTTT. It specifies CASSLQGAGEKLFF. Using reference TRBV27 and TRBJ1-4 for the parts outside the CDR3, the full variable domain is EAQVTQNPRYLITVTGKKLTVTCSQNMNHEYMSWYRQDPGLGLRQIYYSMNVEVTDKGDVPEGYKVSRKEKRNFPLILESPSPNQTSLYFCASSLQGAGEKLFFGSGTQLSVL.

The chain recombines TRBV25-1 with TRBJ1-1; the match to TRBD1 covers 8 bases. Looked up from germline, CDR1 is MGHDK and CDR2 is SYGVNS. The CDR3 is made up of 13 amino acids. V shed 6 bases, J shed 10 bases, and the junction held 10 bases outside the gene matches. CDR3 nucleotide sequence: TGTGCCAGCAGCCCGACAGGGGCCCTACTAGCTTTCTTT. It encodes CASSPTGALLAFF.

This clone was observed a single time. This chain links TRBV18 with TRBJ1-4; D unclear. CDR1 is KGHSH and CDR2 is LQKENI in the germline V gene. The germline V and J ends were trimmed by 0 bases and 0 bases, with 8 bases remaining between them. This CDR3 has 16 amino acids. CDR3 DNA sequence: TGTGCCAGCTCACCACCCGCACAGACAACTAATGAAAAACTGTTTTTT. It is translated as CASSPPAQTTNEKLFF. Combining the CDR3 with reference TRBV18 and TRBJ1-4 gives the whole variable domain NAGVMQNPRHLVRRRGQEARLRCSPMKGHSHVYWYRQLPEEGLKFMVYLQKENIIDESGMPKERFSAEFPKEGPSILRIQQVVRGDSAAYFCASSPPAQTTNEKLFFGSGTQLSVL.

CDR3 in amino acids: CASTYRSRKNNEQFF. CDR3 nucleotide sequence: TGTGCCAGCACCTACAGGTCAAGGAAAAACAATGAGCAGTTCTTC. The genes are TRBV21-1 and TRBJ2-1; the table assigns TRBD1, which was not confirmed against the DNA. TRBV21-1 is a documented pseudogene. The CDR3 totals 15 residues.

This rearrangement joins TRBV7-6 to TRBJ2-7; possibly TRBD1 for D (6 bases). The CDR3 spans 14 residues. V dropped 6 bases and J dropped 2 bases, with 14 bases sitting between them. Germline CDR1 and CDR2: SGHVS and FNYEAQ. The CDR3 loop reads CASSWGQGTYEQYF. Written as DNA, the CDR3 is TGTGCCAGCAGTTGGGGTCAGGGGACCTACGAGCAGTACTTC.

This clone was seen repeatedly, ten times or more. The V gene is TRBV5-4, the J gene TRBJ2-7, with 8 bases lining up with TRBD2. The CDR3 spans 15 residues. The ends lost 0 bases at V and 6 bases at J; junction bases unmatched: 8. Germline CDR1 SGHNT, CDR2 YYREEE (reference sequence). In nucleotides, the CDR3 is TGTGCCAGCAGCTTGGGGAGCGGGAGAAACGGCGAGCAGTACTTC. Protein: CASSLGSGRNGEQYF. Looking up the rest from reference TRBV5-4 and TRBJ2-7 gives the full variable domain: ETGVTQSPTHLIKTRGQQVTLRCSSQSGHNTVSWYQQALGQGPQFIFQYYREEENGRGNFPPRFSGLQFPNYSSELNVNALELDDSALYLCASSLGSGRNGEQYFGPGTRLTVT.

The rearrangement links TRBV4-1 to TRBJ2-1, with 10 bases identical to TRBD2. In germline, CDR1 is MGHRA, CDR2 YSYEKL. This CDR3 contains 17 residues. With 1 base clipped from V and 16 bases from J, the junction kept 19 bases outside the gene matches. CDR3 nucleotide sequence: TGCGCCAGCAGCCAAGCCGCAACCTCGACTCTAGCGGGAGTGATTTTCTTC. Protein sequence: CASSQAATSTLAGVIFF.

The V call is TRBV6-2 or TRBV6-3, the J call TRBJ1-3, with a weak D call TRBD1 (5 bases). V dropped 0 bases and J dropped 2 bases, with 11 bases sitting between them. Germline lookup yields CDR1 MNHEY and CDR2 SVGEGT. The CDR3 extends over 16 amino acids. The CDR3 nucleotides read TGTGCCAGCAGTTACTCTATGCAGGGAACTGGAAACACCATATATTTT. Protein sequence: CASSYSMQGTGNTIYF.

This chain links TRBV14 with TRBJ2-7; D call uncertain. The CDR3 contains 13 residues. Trimming took off 3 bases at V and 2 bases at J, with 8 bases between the two ends. CDR1 is SGHDN, CDR2 FVKESK, per germline. CDR3: CASSQRPPYEQYF. The CDR3 region has the DNA TGTGCCAGCAGCCAGAGGCCGCCCTACGAGCAGTACTTC.

The V and J genes are TRBV5-1 and TRBJ1-1, with TRBD1 identical over 7 bases. Germline CDR1 is SGHRS and CDR2 is YFSETQ. V gave up 4 bases and J gave up 0 bases; unmatched junction bases: 0. CDR3 length equals 13 residues. CDR3 coding DNA: TGCGCCAGCAGCGGGACAGTGAACACTGAAGCTTTCTTT. It codes for CASSGTVNTEAFF.

This rearrangement joins TRBV7-6 to TRBJ1-1; D remains ambiguous. Germline CDR1 reads SGHVS; CDR2 reads FNYEAQ. Trimming removed 7 bases from V and 4 bases from J, with 10 bases in between. The CDR3 runs to 12 residues. This CDR3 is CASIAVGTEAFF. For the CDR3, the DNA is TGTGCCAGCATTGCGGTTGGCACTGAAGCTTTCTTT.

The chain carries TRBV5-4 and TRBJ2-1; 13 nucleotides align to TRBD2. Germline trimming cut 3 bases from V and 4 bases from J; bases unmatched to any gene: 4. CDR3 length: 16 residues. Looked up from germline, CDR1 is SGHNT and CDR2 is YYREEE (reference sequence). The CDR3 sequence is CASSSGTSGKYNEQFF. Here the CDR3 DNA reads TGTGCCAGCAGCTCCGGGACTAGCGGGAAGTACAATGAGCAGTTCTTC.

The rearrangement uses TRBV3-1 (or the pseudogene TRBV3-2) and TRBJ2-1; 12 nucleotides align to TRBD2. The ends lost 3 bases at V and 8 bases at J; junction bases unmatched: 5. There are 15 residues in the CDR3. Germline V CDR1 and CDR2: LGHDT, YNNKEL (reference sequence). The CDR3 coding sequence is TGTGCCAGCAGCCATCCGGGACTAGCGGGCGATGAGCAGTTCTTC. Translated: CASSHPGLAGDEQFF.

This clone was counted a few times. Different DNA sequences within this sample yield the same CDR3. Here the CDR3 DNA reads TGTGCCAGCAGCGTAGCAGGGAACACTGAAGCTTTCTTT. It specifies CASSVAGNTEAFF. The chain couples TRBV9 to TRBJ1-1; no definite D call. Germline V CDR1 and CDR2: SGDLS, YYNGEE. With 0 bases removed from V and 1 base from J, the gap between germline ends came to 4 bases. The CDR3 totals 13 residues. The variable domain in full, completed from reference TRBV9 and TRBJ1-1, reads DSGVTQTPKHLITATGQRVTLRCSPRSGDLSVYWYQQSLDQGLQFLIQYYNGEERAKGNILERFSAQQFPDLHSELNLSSLELGDSALYFCASSVAGNTEAFFGQGTRLTVV.

This clone was seen once. Other DNA sequences of this sample code for an identical CDR3. The chain carries TRBV7-2 and TRBJ1-1, with unresolved D. The CDR3 contains 13 residues. Germline CDR1 and CDR2: SGHTA and FQGNSA. V was trimmed by 1 base and J by 1 base, leaving 4 bases between them. The CDR3 sequence is CASSLGANTEAFF. Here the CDR3 DNA reads TGTGCCAGCAGCTTAGGGGCGAACACTGAAGCTTTCTTT.

The gene calls are TRBV4-2 and TRBJ2-5, with TRBD1 identical over 7 bases. V trimming: 1 base; J trimming: 0 bases; junction bases outside the gene matches: 14. The CDR3 is made up of 19 amino acids. Looked up from germline, CDR1 is LGHNA and CDR2 is YNFKEQ. For the CDR3, the DNA is TGTGCCAGCAGCCAAGGGAAGGGGGCAAGGTCAAAGTACCAAGAGACCCAGTACTTC. It yields the protein CASSQGKGARSKYQETQYF.

The chain carries TRBV5-1 and TRBJ2-3; 9 bases fit TRBD2. The V segment lost 5 bases and the J segment 3 bases; nucleotides outside the gene matches: 10. This CDR3 is built from 16 residues. In germline, CDR1 is SGHRS, CDR2 YFSETQ. The CDR3 is CASRPGTSTTTDTQYF. Here the CDR3 DNA reads TGCGCCAGCAGGCCTGGGACTAGCACTACGACAGATACGCAGTATTTT.

The chain uses TRBV19 and TRBJ2-7, with 7 bases fitting TRBD1. The CDR3 has 13 residues. CDR1 and CDR2 (germline): LNHDA, SQIVND (reference sequence). Trimming removed 2 bases from V and 5 bases from J; junction bases left unmatched: 3. Here the CDR3 DNA reads TGTGCCAGTAGTATAACCGGGACAGACGAGCAGTACTTC. Amino acids: CASSITGTDEQYF. Full variable domain (missing parts from reference TRBV19 and TRBJ2-7): DGGITQSPKYLFRKEGQNVTLSCEQNLNHDAMYWYRQDPGQGLRLIYYSQIVNDFQKGDIAEGYSVSREKKESFPLTVTSAQKNPTAFYLCASSITGTDEQYFGPGTRLTVT.

The chain links TRBV7-9 to TRBJ1-1; a possible D gene is TRBD1 (6 bases). The CDR3 loop spans 14 amino acids. From germline, CDR1 is SEHNR and CDR2 FQNEAQ (reference sequence). V dropped 3 bases and J dropped 5 bases, with 13 bases sitting between them. CDR3 sequence reads: CASSLSGARTEAFF. CDR3 bases: TGTGCCAGCAGCTTGTCAGGGGCGCGAACTGAAGCTTTCTTT. Together with reference TRBV7-9 and TRBJ1-1, the CDR3 gives the full variable domain: DTGVSQNPRHKITKRGQNVTFRCDPISEHNRLYWYRQTLGQGPEFLTYFQNEAQLEKSRLLSDRFSAERPKGSFSTLEIQRTEQGDSAMYLCASSLSGARTEAFFGQGTRLTVV.

The chain carries TRBV29-1 and TRBJ1-1, with 9 bases aligning to TRBD1. The CDR3 extends over 14 amino acids. The V segment lost 3 bases and the J segment 2 bases; nucleotides outside the gene matches: 4. The germline V gene encodes CDR1 SQVTM and CDR2 ANQGSEA. CDR3 DNA sequence: TGCAGCGTTGAGGGACAGGGAGATAACACTGAAGCTTTCTTT. This gives the protein CSVEGQGDNTEAFF.

V is TRBV5-1 and J is TRBJ2-1; 8 bases agree with TRBD2. Trimming at V came to 3 bases and at J to 4 bases, leaving 9 bases not matched to a gene. This CDR3 is 16 amino acids long. Germline assignment: CDR1 SGHRS and CDR2 YFSETQ. DNA for the CDR3: TGCGCCAGCAGCTCCTCAAGCGGGAGTGGGTACAATGAGCAGTTCTTC. This gives the protein CASSSSSGSGYNEQFF.

The chain recombines TRBV19 with TRBJ1-1; TRBD1 matches at 11 bases. Trimming took 8 bases from V and 5 from J; bases not matched to a gene: 13. CDR1 LNHDA and CDR2 SQIVND come from the germline V gene (reference sequence). This CDR3 is 16 amino acids long. CDR3 sequence (DNA): TGTGCCAGTGGGGACAGGGGGAGTTTGGGTAGAACTGAAGCTTTCTTT. This codes for CASGDRGSLGRTEAFF.

The CDR3 is CASSYRVSGTGVGYGYTF. In nucleotides, the CDR3 is TGTGCCAGCAGCTATCGTGTGAGCGGGACAGGGGTCGGCTATGGCTACACCTTC. The gene calls are TRBV5-8 and TRBJ1-2; TRBD1 agrees at 10 bases. With 3 bases clipped from V and 4 bases from J, the junction kept 15 bases outside the gene matches. From germline, CDR1 is SGHTS and CDR2 YDEGEE. The CDR3 has 18 amino acids.

The genes are TRBV2 and TRBJ1-5; TRBD1 matches at 9 bases. This CDR3 contains 17 residues. The V segment lost 8 bases and the J segment 3 bases; nucleotides outside the gene matches: 14. From germline, CDR1 is SNHLY and CDR2 FYNNEI. The chain's CDR3 is CASGTESGTGNNQPQHF. The CDR3 DNA sequence: TGTGCCAGCGGGACTGAATCCGGGACAGGGAACAATCAGCCCCAGCATTTT. Combining the CDR3 with reference TRBV2 and TRBJ1-5 gives the whole variable domain EPEVTQTPSHQVTQMGQEVILRCVPISNHLYFYWYRQILGQKVEFLVSFYNNEISEKSEIFDDQFSVERPDGSNFTLKIRSTKLEDSAMYFCASGTESGTGNNQPQHFGDGTRLSIL.

The gene calls are TRBV4-1 and TRBJ2-6; D is perhaps TRBD1 (5 bases). Germline values: CDR1 MGHRA, CDR2 YSYEKL. This CDR3 has 16 residues. V lost 2 bases and J lost 0, with 8 bases in between. The CDR3 loop is CASSQIRDSGANVLTF. In nucleotides, the CDR3 is TGCGCCAGCAGCCAAATCAGGGACTCTGGGGCCAACGTCCTGACTTTC.

Concerning this clone itself: The sample carries other DNA sequences with the same CDR3. The chain links TRBV18 to TRBJ1-1; 9 nucleotides agree with TRBD1. The germline CDR1 and CDR2 sequences are KGHSH and LQKENI. The CDR3 contains 15 residues. The V gene end was trimmed by 3 bases and the J gene end by 1 base; junction bases not matched to a gene: 3. CDR3 DNA: TGTGCCAGCTCACCTCGGACAGGGGAGAACACTGAAGCTTTCTTT. Translated: CASSPRTGENTEAFF.